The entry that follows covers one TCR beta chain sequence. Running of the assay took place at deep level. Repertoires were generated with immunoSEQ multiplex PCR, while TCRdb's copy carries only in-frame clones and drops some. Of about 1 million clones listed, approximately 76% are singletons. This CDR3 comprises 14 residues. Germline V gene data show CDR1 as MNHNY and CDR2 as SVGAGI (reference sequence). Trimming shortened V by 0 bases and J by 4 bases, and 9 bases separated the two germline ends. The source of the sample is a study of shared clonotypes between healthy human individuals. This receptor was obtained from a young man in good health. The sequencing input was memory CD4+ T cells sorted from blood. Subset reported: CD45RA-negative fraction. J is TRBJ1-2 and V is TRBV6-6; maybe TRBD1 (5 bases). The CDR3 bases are TGTGCCAGCAGTTACTCAGACAGTATCTATGGCTACACCTTC. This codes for CASSYSDSIYGYTF.